A selection of T cell receptor beta chains follows, all from one sample in a study of T cells in Graves' hyperthyroidism and ophthalmopathy. TCRdb independently ran MiXCR on the multiplex PCR reads; one entry per CDR3 protein. The sample contains 620,000 or so distinct CDR3 sequences, around 13% of which appear only once. Sequencing was performed on blood. These receptor sequences come from a woman aged 45-65 years with Graves' ophthalmopathy. Each CDR3 is given with its conserved first and last residue. A D gene is named only where the DNA matches it firmly. For some rows the clone size is stated as once, few or many, or as a class when expanded; others skip it.

j_call clone_size v_call d_call cdr3_aa cdr3_nt
TRBJ2-3 - TRBV9 TRBD2 CASSPGLAELTDTQYF TGTGCCAGCAGCCCCGGACTAGCGGAGCTCACAGATACGCAGTATTTT
TRBJ2-7 many TRBV12-3/TRBV12-4 - CASSSTDSSPHEQYF TGTGCCAGCAGTTCGACAGATTCTTCCCCCCACGAGCAGTACTTC
TRBJ2-7 - TRBV5-6 TRBD1 CASNRDRPYEQYF TGTGCCAGCAACCGGGACAGGCCCTACGAGCAGTACTTC
TRBJ2-3 few TRBV19 TRBD2 CASSLRASGRRSDTQYF TGTGCCAGTAGTTTGAGGGCTAGCGGGAGAAGATCAGATACGCAGTATTTT
TRBJ1-6 - TRBV9 - CASSVEGFFGSPLHF TGTGCCAGCAGCGTTGAGGGTTTTTTCGGTTCACCCCTCCACTTT
TRBJ1-6 few TRBV4-3 - CASSQVGVASPLHF TGCGCCAGCAGCCAAGTCGGGGTGGCGTCACCCCTCCACTTT
TRBJ2-7 many TRBV27 TRBD1 CASSPGTGRVSYEQYF TGTGCCAGCAGTCCCGGGACAGGGCGAGTCTCCTACGAGCAGTACTTC
TRBJ2-7 - TRBV6-1 - CASSEWLGQQTYEQYF TGTGCCAGCAGTGAATGGTTGGGACAACAAACCTACGAGCAGTACTTC
TRBJ2-7 - TRBV5-1 TRBD1 CASSVSDRGDYEQYF TGCGCCAGCAGCGTATCGGACAGGGGAGACTACGAGCAGTACTTC
TRBJ1-1 - TRBV25-1 - CASSGSAQDSHTEAFF TGTGCCAGCAGTGGGTCCGCCCAGGATTCGCACACTGAAGCTTTCTTT
TRBJ1-2 many TRBV20-1 TRBD1 CSARDSVGQVAYTF TGCAGTGCTAGAGATTCGGTGGGACAGGTCGCCTACACCTTC
TRBJ1-5 many TRBV7-2 - CASSLVGGQPQHF TGTGCCAGCAGCTTAGTAGGCGGTCAGCCCCAGCATTTT
TRBJ2-1 - TRBV29-1 TRBD2 CSVPSGSRFEFF TGCAGCGTTCCTAGCGGGAGTAGGTTCGAGTTCTTC
TRBJ1-3 - TRBV5-1 - CASSLSVTTSSGNTIYF TGCGCCAGCAGCTTGTCGGTGACAACCAGCTCTGGAAACACCATATATTTT
TRBJ2-3 many TRBV11-2 - CASSQSAGGTDTQYF TGTGCCAGCAGCCAAAGTGCAGGGGGCACAGATACGCAGTATTTT
TRBJ2-7 many TRBV28 - CASRKRGPYYEQYF TGTGCCAGCAGGAAGAGGGGACCATACTACGAGCAGTACTTC
TRBJ2-3 many TRBV20-1 TRBD2 CSASDRAGVTDTQYF TGCAGTGCTAGCGATCGAGCGGGAGTCACAGATACGCAGTATTTT
TRBJ2-1 many TRBV20-1 TRBD2 CSARPELGREGDNEQFF TGCAGTGCTAGACCTGAGCTTGGGCGGGAGGGGGACAATGAGCAGTTCTTC
TRBJ2-2 few TRBV10-3 - CAISESQGSFTGELFF TGTGCCATCAGTGAGTCTCAAGGGAGTTTCACCGGGGAGCTGTTTTTT
TRBJ1-1 - TRBV6-1 - CASSPSDGVAFF TGTGCCAGCAGCCCTAGTGACGGTGTGGCTTTCTTT
TRBJ2-1 - TRBV27 TRBD2 CASSLTGTRPRNEQFF TGTGCCAGCAGTTTAACCGGGACTAGGCCCCGCAATGAGCAGTTCTTC
TRBJ1-5 few TRBV7-9 - CASSQRGPQHF TGTGCCAGCAGCCAGAGGGGGCCCCAGCATTTT
TRBJ2-7 - TRBV7-9 - CASSNSVKTYEQYF TGTGCCAGCAGTAACAGCGTAAAAACCTACGAGCAGTACTTC
TRBJ1-1 many TRBV6-1 TRBD1 CATVRQGGYTEAFF TGTGCCACCGTGAGACAGGGAGGGTACACTGAAGCTTTCTTT
TRBJ2-3 - TRBV14 TRBD2 CASSQVAGFTDTQYF TGTGCCAGCAGCCAAGTAGCGGGGTTCACAGATACGCAGTATTTT
TRBJ1-1 few TRBV19 - CASSIEGSGNTEAFF TGTGCCAGTAGTATCGAAGGTTCGGGGAACACTGAAGCTTTCTTT
TRBJ2-5 many TRBV2 TRBD2 CASMTGGRETQYF TGTGCCAGCATGACGGGAGGACGAGAGACCCAGTACTTC
TRBJ2-7 many TRBV18 - CASSRNRDGYEQYF TGTGCCAGCTCCCGAAACAGGGACGGGTACGAGCAGTACTTC
TRBJ2-1 few TRBV15 - CATSRDRADSQFF TGTGCCACCAGCAGAGATCGGGCGGACAGTCAGTTCTTC
TRBJ2-5 many TRBV6-1 - CASSHRGVGETQYF TGTGCCAGCAGCCATCGCGGGGTAGGAGAGACCCAGTACTTC
TRBJ2-2 many TRBV28 - CASSFGGRPNTGELFF TGTGCCAGCAGTTTTGGTGGCAGGCCGAACACCGGGGAGCTGTTTTTT
TRBJ2-1 many TRBV7-9 - CASSLAVQQFF TGTGCCAGCAGCTTAGCGGTTCAGCAGTTCTTC
TRBJ1-1 many TRBV27 TRBD1 CASSLDRADTEAFF TGTGCCAGCAGTCTGGACAGGGCGGACACTGAAGCTTTCTTT
TRBJ2-1 many TRBV29-1 TRBD2 CSVDSLAGVNNEQFF TGCAGCGTTGATTCGCTAGCGGGAGTAAACAATGAGCAGTTCTTC
TRBJ2-3 many TRBV20-1 TRBD2 CSAGTSPFTDTQYF TGCAGTGCGGGGACTAGCCCATTCACAGATACGCAGTATTTT
TRBJ2-7 few TRBV7-9 TRBD2 CASSPSRGTSGSYEQYF TGTGCCAGCAGTCCGAGTAGGGGGACTAGCGGGAGTTACGAGCAGTACTTC
TRBJ1-1 many TRBV12-3/TRBV12-4 - CATREGGMNTEAFF TGTGCCACCCGAGAAGGGGGGATGAACACTGAAGCTTTCTTT
TRBJ2-7 many TRBV29-1 - CSVEDGGKNEQYF TGCAGCGTTGAGGACGGAGGAAAGAACGAGCAGTACTTC
TRBJ2-1 many TRBV9 - CASSVERGEQFF TGTGCCAGCAGCGTAGAGCGTGGTGAGCAGTTCTTC
TRBJ2-5 many TRBV7-9 - CASSLGRGGRGTQETQYF TGTGCCAGCAGCTTAGGGCGTGGCGGCAGGGGAACCCAAGAGACCCAGTACTTC
TRBJ2-3 many TRBV20-1 TRBD2 CSAPLAGSTDTQYF TGCAGTGCTCCACTAGCGGGAAGCACAGATACGCAGTATTTT
TRBJ2-1 many TRBV2 - CASSQEGVVDEQFF TGTGCCAGCAGTCAAGAGGGAGTCGTGGATGAGCAGTTCTTC
TRBJ1-1 many TRBV29-1 - CSAHKTEQAFF TGCAGCGCACATAAAACAGAGCAAGCTTTCTTT
TRBJ2-5 many TRBV30 TRBD2 CAWKSFPGLAEGTEETQYF TGTGCCTGGAAAAGCTTTCCGGGACTAGCGGAGGGGACCGAAGAGACCCAGTACTTC
TRBJ2-1 many TRBV3-1 TRBD2 CASSQEALAGSEQFF TGTGCCAGCAGCCAAGAGGCACTAGCGGGCTCTGAGCAGTTCTTC
TRBJ2-7 - TRBV12-3/TRBV12-4 - CASSKGRERYEQYF TGTGCCAGCAGCAAGGGCAGGGAAAGGTACGAGCAGTACTTC
TRBJ1-1 many TRBV2 TRBD1 CASRIQGVGTEAFF TGTGCCAGCAGAATACAGGGGGTGGGCACTGAAGCTTTCTTT
TRBJ1-6 many TRBV27 - CASSLRRGYNSPLHF TGTGCCAGCAGCCTTAGACGCGGTTACAATTCACCCCTCCACTTT
TRBJ2-1 few TRBV20-1 TRBD2 CSARVGGSSLDEQFF TGCAGTGCTAGAGTGGGCGGGAGTTCTCTCGATGAGCAGTTCTTC